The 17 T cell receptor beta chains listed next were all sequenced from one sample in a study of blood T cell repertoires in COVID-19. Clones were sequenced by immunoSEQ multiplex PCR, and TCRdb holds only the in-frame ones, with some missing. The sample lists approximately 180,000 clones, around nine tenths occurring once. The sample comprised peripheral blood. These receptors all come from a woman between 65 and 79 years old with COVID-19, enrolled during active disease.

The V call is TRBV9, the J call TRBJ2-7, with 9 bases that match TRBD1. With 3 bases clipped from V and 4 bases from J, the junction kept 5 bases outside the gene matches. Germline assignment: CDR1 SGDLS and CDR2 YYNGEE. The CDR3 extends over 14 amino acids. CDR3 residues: CASSGSGQGYEQYF. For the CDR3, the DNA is TGTGCCAGCAGCGGCTCGGGACAGGGTTACGAGCAGTACTTC.

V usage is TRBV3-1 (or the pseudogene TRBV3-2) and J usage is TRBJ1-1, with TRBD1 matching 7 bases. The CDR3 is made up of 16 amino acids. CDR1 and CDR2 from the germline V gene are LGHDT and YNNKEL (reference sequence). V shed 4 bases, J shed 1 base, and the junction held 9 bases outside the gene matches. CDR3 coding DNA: TGTGCCAGCAGCCGGGACAGACCAACTAAGAACACTGAAGCTTTCTTT. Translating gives CASSRDRPTKNTEAFF.

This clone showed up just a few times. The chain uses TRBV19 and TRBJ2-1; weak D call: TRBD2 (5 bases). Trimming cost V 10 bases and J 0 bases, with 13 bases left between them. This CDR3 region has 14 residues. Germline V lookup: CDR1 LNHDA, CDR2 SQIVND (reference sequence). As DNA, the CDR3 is TGTGCCACCCAAGCGGAAAGCTCCTACAATGAGCAGTTCTTC. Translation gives CATQAESSYNEQFF.

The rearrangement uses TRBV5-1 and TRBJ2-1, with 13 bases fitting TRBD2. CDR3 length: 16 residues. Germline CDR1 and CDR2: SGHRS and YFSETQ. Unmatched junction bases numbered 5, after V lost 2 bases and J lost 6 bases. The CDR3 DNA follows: TGCGCCAGCAGCTTAAGGACTAGCGGGAGTGGCAATGAGCAGTTCTTC. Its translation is CASSLRTSGSGNEQFF.

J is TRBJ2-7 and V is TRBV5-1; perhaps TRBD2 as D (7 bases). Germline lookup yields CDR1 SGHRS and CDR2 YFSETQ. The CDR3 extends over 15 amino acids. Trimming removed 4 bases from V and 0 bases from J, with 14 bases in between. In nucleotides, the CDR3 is TGCGCCAGCAGCGGGGGGGCAGGGGCCTCCTACGAGCAGTACTTC. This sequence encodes CASSGGAGASYEQYF.

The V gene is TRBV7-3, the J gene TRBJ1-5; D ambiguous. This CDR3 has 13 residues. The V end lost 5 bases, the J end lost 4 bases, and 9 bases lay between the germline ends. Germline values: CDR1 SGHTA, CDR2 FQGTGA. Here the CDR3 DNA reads TGTGCCAGCAGCCCCGACGGGAATCAGCCCCAGCATTTT. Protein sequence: CASSPDGNQPQHF.

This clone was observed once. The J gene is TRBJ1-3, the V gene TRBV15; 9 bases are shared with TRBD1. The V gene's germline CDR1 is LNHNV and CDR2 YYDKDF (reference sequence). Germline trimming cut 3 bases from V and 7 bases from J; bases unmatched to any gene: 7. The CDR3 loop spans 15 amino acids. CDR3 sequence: CATSRRDRASNTIYF. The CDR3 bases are TGTGCCACCAGCAGGAGGGACAGGGCTTCTAACACCATATATTTT.

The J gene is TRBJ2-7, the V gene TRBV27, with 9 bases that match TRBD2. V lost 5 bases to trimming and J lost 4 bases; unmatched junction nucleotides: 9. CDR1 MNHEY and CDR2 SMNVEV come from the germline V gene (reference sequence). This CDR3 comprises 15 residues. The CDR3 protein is CASSPRLAAQYEQYF. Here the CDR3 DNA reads TGTGCCAGCAGTCCCAGACTAGCGGCGCAGTACGAGCAGTACTTC.

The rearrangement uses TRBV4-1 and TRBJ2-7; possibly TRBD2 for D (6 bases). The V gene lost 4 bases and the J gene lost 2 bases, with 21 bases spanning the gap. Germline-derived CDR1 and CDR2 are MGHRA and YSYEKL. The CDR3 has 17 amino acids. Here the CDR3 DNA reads TGCGCCAGCAGCCCCACAAGGACACTAGCTGCCACCTACGAGCAGTACTTC. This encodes CASSPTRTLAATYEQYF.

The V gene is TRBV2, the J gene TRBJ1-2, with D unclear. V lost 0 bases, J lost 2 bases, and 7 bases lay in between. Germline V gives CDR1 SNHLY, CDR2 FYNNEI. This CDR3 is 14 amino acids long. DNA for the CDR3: TGTGCCAGCAGTGAAGCGTCAGTAAACTATGGCTACACCTTC. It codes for CASSEASVNYGYTF.

CDR3: CASSSTRNTEAFF. Here the CDR3 DNA reads TGTGCCAGCAGTTCCACAAGGAACACTGAAGCTTTCTTT. The chain couples TRBV27 to TRBJ1-1; no reliable D call. This CDR3 has 13 residues. CDR1 and CDR2 from the germline V gene are MNHEY and SMNVEV (reference sequence). The germline V and J ends were trimmed by 4 bases and 1 base, with 7 bases remaining between them.

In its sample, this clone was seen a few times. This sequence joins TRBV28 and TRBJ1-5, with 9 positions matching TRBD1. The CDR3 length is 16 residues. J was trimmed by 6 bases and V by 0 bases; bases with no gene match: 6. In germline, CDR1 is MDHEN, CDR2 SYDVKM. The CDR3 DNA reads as TGTGCCAGCAGTTTATGGGGGGGACAGGGTCTTCAGCCCCAGCATTTT. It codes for CASSLWGGQGLQPQHF.

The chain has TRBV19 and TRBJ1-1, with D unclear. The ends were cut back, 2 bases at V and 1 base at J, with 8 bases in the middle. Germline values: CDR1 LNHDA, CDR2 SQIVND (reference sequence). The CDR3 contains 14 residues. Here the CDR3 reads CASSIRVGNTEAFF. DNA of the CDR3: TGTGCCAGTAGTATACGGGTGGGGAACACTGAAGCTTTCTTT.

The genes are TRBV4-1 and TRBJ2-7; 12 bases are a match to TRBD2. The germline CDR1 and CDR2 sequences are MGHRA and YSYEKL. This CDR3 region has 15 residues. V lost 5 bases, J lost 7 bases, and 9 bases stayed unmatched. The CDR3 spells CASSDYLAGGGEQYF. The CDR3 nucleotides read TGCGCCAGCAGCGATTATCTAGCGGGAGGGGGGGAGCAGTACTTC.

CDR3 sequence: CASSSLAPEQFF. DNA of the CDR3: TGTGCCAGCAGTAGCTTAGCACCAGAGCAGTTCTTC. The chain is built from TRBV12-3 or TRBV12-4 and TRBJ2-1, with D uncertain. V was pared by 5 bases and J by 10 bases, with 12 bases between. This CDR3 contains 12 residues.

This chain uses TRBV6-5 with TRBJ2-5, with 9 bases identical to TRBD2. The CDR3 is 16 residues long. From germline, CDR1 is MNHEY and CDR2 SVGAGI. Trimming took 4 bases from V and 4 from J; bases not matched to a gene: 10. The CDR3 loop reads CASSSSASGNRETQYF. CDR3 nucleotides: TGTGCCAGCAGTTCCTCCGCTAGCGGGAATCGAGAGACCCAGTACTTC.

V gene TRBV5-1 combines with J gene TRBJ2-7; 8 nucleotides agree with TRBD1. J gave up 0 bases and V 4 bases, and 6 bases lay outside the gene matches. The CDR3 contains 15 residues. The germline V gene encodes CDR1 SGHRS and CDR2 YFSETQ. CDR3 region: CASSLTTGGSYEQYF. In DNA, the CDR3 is TGCGCCAGCAGCCTAACTACAGGGGGCTCCTACGAGCAGTACTTC.